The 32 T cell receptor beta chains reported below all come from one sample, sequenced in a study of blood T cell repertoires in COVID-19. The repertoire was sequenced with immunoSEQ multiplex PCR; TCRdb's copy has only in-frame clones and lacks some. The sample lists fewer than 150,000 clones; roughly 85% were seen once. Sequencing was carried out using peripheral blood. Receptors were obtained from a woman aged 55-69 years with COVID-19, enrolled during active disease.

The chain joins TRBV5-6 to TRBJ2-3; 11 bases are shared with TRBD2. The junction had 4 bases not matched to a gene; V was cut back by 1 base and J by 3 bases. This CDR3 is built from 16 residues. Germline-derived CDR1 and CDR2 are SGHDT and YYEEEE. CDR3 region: CASSLRGLADTDTQYF. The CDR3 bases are TGTGCCAGCAGCTTGAGGGGACTAGCGGATACAGATACGCAGTATTTT.

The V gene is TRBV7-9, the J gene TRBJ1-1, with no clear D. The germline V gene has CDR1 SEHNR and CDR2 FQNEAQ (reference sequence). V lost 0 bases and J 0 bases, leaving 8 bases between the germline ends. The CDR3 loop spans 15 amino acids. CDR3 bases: TGTGCCAGCAGCTTAGCGCGCGGTTTGAACACTGAAGCTTTCTTT. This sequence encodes CASSLARGLNTEAFF.

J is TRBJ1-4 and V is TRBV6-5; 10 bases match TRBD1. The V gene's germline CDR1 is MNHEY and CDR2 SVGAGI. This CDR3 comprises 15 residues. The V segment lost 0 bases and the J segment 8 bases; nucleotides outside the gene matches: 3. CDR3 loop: CASSYSDRGREKLFF. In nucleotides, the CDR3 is TGTGCCAGCAGTTACTCCGACAGGGGGCGCGAAAAACTGTTTTTT.

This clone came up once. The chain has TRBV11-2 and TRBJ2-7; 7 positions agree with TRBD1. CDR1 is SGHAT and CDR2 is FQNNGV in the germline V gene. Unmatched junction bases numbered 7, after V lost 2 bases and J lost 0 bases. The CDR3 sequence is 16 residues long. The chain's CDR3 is CASSLFPRDSSYEQYF. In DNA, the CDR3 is TGTGCCAGCAGCTTATTCCCCCGGGACAGCTCCTACGAGCAGTACTTC. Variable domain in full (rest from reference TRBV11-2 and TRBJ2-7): EAGVAQSPRYKIIEKRQSVAFWCNPISGHATLYWYQQILGQGPKLLIQFQNNGVVDDSQLPKDRFSAERLKGVDSTLKIQPAKLEDSAVYLCASSLFPRDSSYEQYFGPGTRLTVT.

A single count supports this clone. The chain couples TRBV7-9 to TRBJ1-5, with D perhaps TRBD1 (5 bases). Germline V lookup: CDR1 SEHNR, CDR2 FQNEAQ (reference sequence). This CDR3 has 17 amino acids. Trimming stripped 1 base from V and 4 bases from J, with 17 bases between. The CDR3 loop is CASSLGPVGRVNQPQHF. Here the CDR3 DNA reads TGTGCCAGCAGCTTAGGCCCTGTCGGCAGGGTTAATCAGCCCCAGCATTTT.

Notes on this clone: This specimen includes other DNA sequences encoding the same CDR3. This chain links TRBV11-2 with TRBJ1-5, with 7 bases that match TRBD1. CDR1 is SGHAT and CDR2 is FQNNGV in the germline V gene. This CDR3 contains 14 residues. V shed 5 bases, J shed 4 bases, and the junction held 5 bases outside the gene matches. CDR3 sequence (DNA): TGTGCCAGCAGCCCAGGGACAGCGAATCAGCCCCAGCATTTT. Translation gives CASSPGTANQPQHF. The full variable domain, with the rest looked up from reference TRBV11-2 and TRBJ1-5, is EAGVAQSPRYKIIEKRQSVAFWCNPISGHATLYWYQQILGQGPKLLIQFQNNGVVDDSQLPKDRFSAERLKGVDSTLKIQPAKLEDSAVYLCASSPGTANQPQHFGDGTRLSIL.

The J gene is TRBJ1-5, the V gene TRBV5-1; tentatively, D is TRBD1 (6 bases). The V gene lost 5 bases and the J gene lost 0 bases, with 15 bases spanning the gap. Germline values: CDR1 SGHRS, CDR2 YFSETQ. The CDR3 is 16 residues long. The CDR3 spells CASSEGDTHSNQPQHF. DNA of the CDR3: TGCGCCAGCAGTGAAGGGGACACCCATAGCAATCAGCCCCAGCATTTT.

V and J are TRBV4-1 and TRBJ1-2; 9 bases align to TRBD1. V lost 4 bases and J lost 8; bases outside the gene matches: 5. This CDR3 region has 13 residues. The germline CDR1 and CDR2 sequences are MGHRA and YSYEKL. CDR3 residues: CASSPGQGGGYTF. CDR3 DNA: TGCGCCAGCAGCCCGGGACAGGGCGGGGGCTACACCTTC.

The CDR3: CATMRTDTQYF. The DNA for the CDR3 is TGTGCCACAATGAGGACAGATACGCAGTATTTT. The J gene is TRBJ2-3, the V gene TRBV12-3 or TRBV12-4; no definite D call. This CDR3 comprises 11 residues. Between the trimmed V and J ends, which lost 10 bases and 3 bases, there was a span of 8 bases.

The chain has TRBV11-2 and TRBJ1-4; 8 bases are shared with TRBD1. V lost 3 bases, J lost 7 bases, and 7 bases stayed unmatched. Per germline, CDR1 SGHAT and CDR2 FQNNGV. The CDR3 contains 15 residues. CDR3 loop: CASSFGQGASEKLFF. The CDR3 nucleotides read TGTGCCAGCAGCTTCGGACAGGGTGCGAGTGAAAAACTGTTTTTT.

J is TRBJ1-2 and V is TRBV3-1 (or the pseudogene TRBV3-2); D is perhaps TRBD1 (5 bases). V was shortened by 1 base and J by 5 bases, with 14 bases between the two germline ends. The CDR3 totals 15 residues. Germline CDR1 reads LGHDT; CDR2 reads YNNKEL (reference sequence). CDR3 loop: CASSQVGGAGYGYTF. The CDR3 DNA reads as TGTGCCAGCAGCCAAGTTGGCGGGGCCGGGTATGGCTACACCTTC.

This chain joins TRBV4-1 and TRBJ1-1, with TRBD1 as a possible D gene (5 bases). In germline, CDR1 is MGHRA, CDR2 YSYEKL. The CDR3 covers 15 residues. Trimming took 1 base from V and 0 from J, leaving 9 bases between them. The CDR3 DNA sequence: TGCGCCAGCAGCCAAGTAGGGGATGTGAACACTGAAGCTTTCTTT. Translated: CASSQVGDVNTEAFF.

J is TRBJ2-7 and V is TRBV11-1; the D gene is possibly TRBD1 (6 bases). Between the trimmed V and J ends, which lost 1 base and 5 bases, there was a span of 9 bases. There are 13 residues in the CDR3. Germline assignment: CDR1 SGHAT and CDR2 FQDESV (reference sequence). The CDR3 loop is CASSLDRVDEQYF. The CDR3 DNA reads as TGTGCCAGCAGCTTAGACAGGGTTGACGAGCAGTACTTC.

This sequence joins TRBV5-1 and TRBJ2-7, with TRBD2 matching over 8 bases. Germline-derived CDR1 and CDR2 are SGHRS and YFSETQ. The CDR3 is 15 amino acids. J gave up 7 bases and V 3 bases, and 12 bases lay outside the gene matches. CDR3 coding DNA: TGCGCCAGCAGCTCCTCTGGGCGGGGGGCCAGGGAGCAGTACTTC. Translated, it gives CASSSSGRGAREQYF.

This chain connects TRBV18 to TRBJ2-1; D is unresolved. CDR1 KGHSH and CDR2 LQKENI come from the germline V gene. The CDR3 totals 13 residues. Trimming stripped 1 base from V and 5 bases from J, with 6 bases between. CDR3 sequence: CASSPLPNNEQFF. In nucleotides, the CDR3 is TGTGCCAGCTCACCACTCCCCAACAATGAGCAGTTCTTC.

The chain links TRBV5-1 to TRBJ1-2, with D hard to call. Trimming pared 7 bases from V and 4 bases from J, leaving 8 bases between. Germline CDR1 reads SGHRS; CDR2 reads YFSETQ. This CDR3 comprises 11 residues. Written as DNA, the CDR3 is TGCGCCAGCTTAAAAGCCTATGGCTACACCTTC. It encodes CASLKAYGYTF.

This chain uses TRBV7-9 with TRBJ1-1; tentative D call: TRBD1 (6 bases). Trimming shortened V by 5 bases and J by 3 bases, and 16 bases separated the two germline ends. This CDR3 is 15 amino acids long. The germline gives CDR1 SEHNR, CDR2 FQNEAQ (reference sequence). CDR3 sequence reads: CASSRRVGADTEAFF. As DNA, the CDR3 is TGTGCCAGCAGCCGCCGGGTGGGGGCGGACACTGAAGCTTTCTTT.

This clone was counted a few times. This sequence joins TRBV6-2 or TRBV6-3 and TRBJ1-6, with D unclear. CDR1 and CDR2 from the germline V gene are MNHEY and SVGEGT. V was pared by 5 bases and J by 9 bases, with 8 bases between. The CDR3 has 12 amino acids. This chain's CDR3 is CASSTYSSPLHF. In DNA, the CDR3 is TGTGCCAGCAGTACGTACAGTTCACCCCTCCACTTT.

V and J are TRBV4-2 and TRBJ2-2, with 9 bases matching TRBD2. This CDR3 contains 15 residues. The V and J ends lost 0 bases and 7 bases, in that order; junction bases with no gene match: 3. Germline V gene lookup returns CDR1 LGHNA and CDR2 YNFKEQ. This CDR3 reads CASSQERAGGGELFF. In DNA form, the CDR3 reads TGTGCCAGCAGCCAAGAAAGAGCGGGGGGCGGGGAGCTGTTTTTT.

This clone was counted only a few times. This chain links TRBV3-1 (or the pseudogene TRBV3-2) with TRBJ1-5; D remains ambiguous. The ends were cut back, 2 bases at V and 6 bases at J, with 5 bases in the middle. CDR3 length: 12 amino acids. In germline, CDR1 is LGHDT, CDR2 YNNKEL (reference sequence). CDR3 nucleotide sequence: TGTGCCAGCAGCCAATCGAGTCAGCCCCAGCATTTT. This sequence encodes CASSQSSQPQHF.

This chain's CDR3 is CASSYGGVSNEQFF. The CDR3 coding sequence is TGTGCCAGCAGTTATGGGGGGGTATCGAATGAGCAGTTCTTC. V is TRBV6-5 and J is TRBJ2-1, with TRBD2 identical over 7 bases. Trimming removed 3 bases from V and 7 bases from J; junction bases left unmatched: 6. Germline CDR1 and CDR2: MNHEY and SVGAGI. CDR3 length equals 14 residues.

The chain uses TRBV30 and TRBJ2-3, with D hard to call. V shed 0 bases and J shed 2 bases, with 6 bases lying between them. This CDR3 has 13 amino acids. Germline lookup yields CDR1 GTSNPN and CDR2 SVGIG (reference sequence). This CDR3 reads CAWSVLLTDTQYF. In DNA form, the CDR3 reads TGTGCCTGGAGTGTACTACTCACAGATACGCAGTATTTT.

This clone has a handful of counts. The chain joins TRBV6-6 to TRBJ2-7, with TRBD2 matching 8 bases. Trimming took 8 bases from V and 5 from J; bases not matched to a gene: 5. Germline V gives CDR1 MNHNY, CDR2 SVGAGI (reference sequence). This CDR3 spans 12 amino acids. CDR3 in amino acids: CASLGLVNEQYF. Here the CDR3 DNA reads TGTGCCAGCTTGGGACTAGTTAACGAGCAGTACTTC.

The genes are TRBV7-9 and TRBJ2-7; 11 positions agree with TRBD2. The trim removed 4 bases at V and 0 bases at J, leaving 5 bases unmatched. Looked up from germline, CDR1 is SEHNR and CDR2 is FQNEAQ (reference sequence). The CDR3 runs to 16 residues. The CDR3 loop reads CASSSSGGFSSYEQYF. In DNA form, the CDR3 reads TGTGCCAGCAGCTCTAGCGGGGGGTTTAGCTCCTACGAGCAGTACTTC.

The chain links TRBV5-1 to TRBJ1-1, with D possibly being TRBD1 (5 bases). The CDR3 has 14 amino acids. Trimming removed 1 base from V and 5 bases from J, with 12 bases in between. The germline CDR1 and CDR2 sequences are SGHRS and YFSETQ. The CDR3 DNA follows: TGCGCCAGCAGCTTGTGGGGGGAATGGACTGAAGCTTTCTTT. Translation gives CASSLWGEWTEAFF.

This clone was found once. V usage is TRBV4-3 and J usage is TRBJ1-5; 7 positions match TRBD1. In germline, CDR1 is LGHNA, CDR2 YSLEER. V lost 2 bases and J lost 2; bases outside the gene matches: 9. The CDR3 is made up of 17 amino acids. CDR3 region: CASSQPFDRERNQPQHF. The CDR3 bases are TGCGCCAGCAGCCAACCTTTTGACAGGGAACGCAATCAGCCCCAGCATTTT.

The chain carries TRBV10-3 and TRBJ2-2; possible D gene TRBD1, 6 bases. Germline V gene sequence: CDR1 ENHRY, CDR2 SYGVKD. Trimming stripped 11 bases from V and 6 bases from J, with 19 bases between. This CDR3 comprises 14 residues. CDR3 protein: CASRQEPLAGELFF. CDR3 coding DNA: TGTGCCTCCCGACAGGAACCCCTCGCCGGGGAGCTGTTTTTT.

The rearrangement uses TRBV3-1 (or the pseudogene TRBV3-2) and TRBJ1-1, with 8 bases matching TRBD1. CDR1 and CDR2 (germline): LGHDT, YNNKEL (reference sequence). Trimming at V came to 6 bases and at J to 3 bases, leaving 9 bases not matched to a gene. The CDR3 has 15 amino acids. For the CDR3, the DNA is TGTGCCAGCAGTTCTGTTACAGGGGGACACACTGAAGCTTTCTTT. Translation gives CASSSVTGGHTEAFF.

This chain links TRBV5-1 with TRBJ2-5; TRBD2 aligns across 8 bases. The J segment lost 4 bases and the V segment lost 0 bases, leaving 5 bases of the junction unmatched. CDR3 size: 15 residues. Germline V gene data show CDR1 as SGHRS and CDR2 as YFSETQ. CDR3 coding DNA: TGCGCCAGCAGCTTGGGGAGCGGGGGCTCAGAGACCCAGTACTTC. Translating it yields CASSLGSGGSETQYF.

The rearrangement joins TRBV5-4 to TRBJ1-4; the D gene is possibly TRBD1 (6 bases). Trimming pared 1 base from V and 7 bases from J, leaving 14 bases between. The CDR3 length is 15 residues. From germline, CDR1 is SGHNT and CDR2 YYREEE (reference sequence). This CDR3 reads CASSLSGGAGEKLFF. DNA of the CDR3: TGTGCCAGCAGCTTGTCGGGGGGCGCAGGTGAAAAACTGTTTTTT. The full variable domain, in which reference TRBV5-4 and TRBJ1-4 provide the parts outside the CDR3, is ETGVTQSPTHLIKTRGQQVTLRCSSQSGHNTVSWYQQALGQGPQFIFQYYREEENGRGNFPPRFSGLQFPNYSSELNVNALELDDSALYLCASSLSGGAGEKLFFGSGTQLSVL.

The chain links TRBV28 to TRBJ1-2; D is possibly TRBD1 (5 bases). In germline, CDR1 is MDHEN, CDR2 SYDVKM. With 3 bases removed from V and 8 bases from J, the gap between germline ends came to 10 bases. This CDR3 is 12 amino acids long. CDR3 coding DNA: TGTGCCAGCAGTTTGGCAGGGTTGGGCTACACCTTC. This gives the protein CASSLAGLGYTF.

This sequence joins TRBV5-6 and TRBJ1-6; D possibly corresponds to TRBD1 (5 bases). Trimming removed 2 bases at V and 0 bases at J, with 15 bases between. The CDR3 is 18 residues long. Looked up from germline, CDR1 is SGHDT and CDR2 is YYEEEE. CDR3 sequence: CASSLTTGLSSYNSPLHF. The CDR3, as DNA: TGTGCCAGCAGCTTAACCACAGGTCTCAGCTCCTATAATTCACCCCTCCACTTT.